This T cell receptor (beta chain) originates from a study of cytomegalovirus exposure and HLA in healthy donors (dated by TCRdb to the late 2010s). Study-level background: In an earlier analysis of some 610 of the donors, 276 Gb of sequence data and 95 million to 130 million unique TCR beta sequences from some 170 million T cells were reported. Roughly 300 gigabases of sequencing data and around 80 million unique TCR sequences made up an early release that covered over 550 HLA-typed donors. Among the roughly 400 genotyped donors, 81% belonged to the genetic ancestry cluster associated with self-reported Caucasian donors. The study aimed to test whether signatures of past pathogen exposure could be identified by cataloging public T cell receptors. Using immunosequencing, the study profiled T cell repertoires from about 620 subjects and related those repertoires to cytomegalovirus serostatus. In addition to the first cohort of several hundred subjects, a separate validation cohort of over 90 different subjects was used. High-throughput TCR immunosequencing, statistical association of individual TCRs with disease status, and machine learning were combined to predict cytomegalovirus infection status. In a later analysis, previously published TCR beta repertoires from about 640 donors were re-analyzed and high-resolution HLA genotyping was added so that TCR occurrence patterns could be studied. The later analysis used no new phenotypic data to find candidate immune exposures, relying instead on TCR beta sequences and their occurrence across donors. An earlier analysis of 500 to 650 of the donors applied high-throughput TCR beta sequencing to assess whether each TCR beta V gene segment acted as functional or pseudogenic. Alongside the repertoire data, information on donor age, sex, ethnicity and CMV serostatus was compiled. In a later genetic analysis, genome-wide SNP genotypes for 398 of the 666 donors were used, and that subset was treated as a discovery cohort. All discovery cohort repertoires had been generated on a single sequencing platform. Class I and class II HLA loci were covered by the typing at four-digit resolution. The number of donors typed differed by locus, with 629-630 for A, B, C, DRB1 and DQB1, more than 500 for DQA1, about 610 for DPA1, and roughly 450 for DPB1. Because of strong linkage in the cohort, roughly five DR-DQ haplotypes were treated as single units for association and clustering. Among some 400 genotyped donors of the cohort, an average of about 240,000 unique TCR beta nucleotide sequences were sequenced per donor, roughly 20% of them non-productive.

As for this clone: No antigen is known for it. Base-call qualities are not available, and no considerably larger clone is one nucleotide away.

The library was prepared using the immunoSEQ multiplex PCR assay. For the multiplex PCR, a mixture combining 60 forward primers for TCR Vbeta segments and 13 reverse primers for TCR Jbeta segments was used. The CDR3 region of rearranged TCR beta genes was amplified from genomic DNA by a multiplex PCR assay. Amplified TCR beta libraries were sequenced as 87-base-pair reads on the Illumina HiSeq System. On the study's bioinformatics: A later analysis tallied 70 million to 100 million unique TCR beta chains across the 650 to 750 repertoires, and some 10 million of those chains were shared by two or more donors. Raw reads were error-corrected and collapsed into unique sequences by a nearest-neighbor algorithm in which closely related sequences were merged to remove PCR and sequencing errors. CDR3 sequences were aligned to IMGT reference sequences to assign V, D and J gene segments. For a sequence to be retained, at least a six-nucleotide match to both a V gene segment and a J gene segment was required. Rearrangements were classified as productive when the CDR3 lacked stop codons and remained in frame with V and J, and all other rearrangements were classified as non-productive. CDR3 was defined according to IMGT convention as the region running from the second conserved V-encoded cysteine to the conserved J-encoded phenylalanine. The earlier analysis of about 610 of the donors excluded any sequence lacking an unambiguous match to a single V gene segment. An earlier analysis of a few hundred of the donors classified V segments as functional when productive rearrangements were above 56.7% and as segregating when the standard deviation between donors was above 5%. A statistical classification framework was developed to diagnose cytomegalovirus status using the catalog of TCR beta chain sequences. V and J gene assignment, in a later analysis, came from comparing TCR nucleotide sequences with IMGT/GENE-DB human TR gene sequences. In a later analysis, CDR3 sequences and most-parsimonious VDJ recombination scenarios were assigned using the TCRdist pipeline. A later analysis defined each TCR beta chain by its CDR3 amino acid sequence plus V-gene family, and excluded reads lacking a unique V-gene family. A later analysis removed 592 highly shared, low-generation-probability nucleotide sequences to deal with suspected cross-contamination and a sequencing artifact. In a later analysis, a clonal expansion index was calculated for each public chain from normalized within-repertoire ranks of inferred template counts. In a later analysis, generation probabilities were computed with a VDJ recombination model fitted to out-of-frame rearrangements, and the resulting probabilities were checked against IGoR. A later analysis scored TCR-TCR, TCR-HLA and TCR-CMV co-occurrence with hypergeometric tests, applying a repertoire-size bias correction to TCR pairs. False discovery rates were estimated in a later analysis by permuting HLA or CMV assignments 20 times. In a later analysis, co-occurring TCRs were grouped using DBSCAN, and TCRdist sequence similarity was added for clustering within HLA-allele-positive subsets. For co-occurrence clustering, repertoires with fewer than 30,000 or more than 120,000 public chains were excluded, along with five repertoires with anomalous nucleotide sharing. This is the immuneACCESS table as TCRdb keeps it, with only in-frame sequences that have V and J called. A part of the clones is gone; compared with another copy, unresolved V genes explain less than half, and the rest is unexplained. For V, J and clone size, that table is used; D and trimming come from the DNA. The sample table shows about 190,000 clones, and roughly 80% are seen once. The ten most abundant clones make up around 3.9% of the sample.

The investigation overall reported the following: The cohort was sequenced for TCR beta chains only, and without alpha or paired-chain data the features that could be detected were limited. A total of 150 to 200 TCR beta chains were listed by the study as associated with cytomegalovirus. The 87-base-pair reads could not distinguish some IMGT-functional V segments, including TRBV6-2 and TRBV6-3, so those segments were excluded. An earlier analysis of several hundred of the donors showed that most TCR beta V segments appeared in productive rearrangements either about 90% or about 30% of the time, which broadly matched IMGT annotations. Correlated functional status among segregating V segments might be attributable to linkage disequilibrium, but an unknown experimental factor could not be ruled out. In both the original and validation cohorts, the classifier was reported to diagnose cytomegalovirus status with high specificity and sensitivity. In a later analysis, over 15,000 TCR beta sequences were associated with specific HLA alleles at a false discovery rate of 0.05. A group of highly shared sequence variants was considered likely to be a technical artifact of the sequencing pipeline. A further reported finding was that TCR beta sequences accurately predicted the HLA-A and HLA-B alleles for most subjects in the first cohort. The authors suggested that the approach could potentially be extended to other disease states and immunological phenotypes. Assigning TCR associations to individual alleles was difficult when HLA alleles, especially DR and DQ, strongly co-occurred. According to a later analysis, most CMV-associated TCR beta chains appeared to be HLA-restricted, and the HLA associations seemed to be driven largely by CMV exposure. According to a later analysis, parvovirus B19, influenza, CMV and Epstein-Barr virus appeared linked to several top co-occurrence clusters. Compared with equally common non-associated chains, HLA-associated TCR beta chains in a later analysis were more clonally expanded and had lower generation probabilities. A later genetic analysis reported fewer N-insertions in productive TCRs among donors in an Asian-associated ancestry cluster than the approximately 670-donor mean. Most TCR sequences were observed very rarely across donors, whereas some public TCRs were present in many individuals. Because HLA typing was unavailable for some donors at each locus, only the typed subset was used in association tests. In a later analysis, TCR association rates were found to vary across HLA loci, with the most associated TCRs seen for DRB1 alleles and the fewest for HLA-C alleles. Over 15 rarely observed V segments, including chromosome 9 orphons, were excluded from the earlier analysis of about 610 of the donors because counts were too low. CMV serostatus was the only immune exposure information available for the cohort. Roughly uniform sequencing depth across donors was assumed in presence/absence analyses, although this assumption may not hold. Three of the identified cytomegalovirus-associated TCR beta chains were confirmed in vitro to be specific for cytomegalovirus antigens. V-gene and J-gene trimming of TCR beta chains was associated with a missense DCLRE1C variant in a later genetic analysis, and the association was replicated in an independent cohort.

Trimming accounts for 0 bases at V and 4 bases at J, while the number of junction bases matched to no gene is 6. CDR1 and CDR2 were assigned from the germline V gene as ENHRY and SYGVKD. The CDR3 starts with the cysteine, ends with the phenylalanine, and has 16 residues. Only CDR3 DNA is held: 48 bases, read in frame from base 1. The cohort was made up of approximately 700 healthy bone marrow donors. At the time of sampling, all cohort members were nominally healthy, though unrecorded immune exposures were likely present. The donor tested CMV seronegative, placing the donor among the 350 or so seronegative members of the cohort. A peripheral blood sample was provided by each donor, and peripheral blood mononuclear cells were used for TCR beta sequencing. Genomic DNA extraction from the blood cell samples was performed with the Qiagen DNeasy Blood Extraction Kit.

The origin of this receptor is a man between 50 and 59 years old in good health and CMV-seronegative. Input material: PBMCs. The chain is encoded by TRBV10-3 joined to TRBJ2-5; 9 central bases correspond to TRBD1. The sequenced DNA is TGTGCCATCAGTGAGTCGGGACAGGGAGCGCGAGAGACCCAGTACTTC. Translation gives CAISESGQGARETQYF.